These 9 T cell receptor beta chains were all obtained from the same sample, sequenced in a study of blood T cell repertoires in COVID-19. TCRdb's copy holds only in-frame clones and misses some; the assay was immunoSEQ multiplex PCR. The sample lists about 230,000 clones, 88% occurring once. Sequencing was done on a sample of PBMCs or T cells enriched from blood (not recorded which). These receptors all stem from a woman aged 30 to 39 who had been exposed to COVID-19.

The J gene is TRBJ2-1, the V gene TRBV6-1; TRBD2 matches 7 bases. V trimming: 2 bases; J trimming: 4 bases; junction bases outside the gene matches: 8. The CDR3 covers 16 residues. CDR1 is MNHNS, CDR2 SASEGT, per germline. The CDR3 DNA reads as TGTGCCAGCAGTGAAATCCGGGCTAGCGGTTACAATGAGCAGTTCTTC. This codes for CASSEIRASGYNEQFF.

V usage is TRBV30 and J usage is TRBJ2-5; D remains ambiguous. V gave up 4 bases and J gave up 8 bases, with 14 bases separating them. Germline CDR1 reads GTSNPN; CDR2 reads SVGIG (reference sequence). The CDR3 has 12 residues. The CDR3 reads CAWNAGPVTQYF. In DNA form, the CDR3 reads TGTGCCTGGAACGCAGGCCCAGTAACCCAGTACTTC.

The chain couples TRBV4-1 to TRBJ1-3; no reliable D call. The CDR3 loop spans 14 amino acids. V lost 4 bases to trimming and J lost 5 bases, with 12 bases between them. Germline-derived CDR1 and CDR2 are MGHRA and YSYEKL. The CDR3 loop is CASSLASERNTIYF. CDR3 DNA: TGCGCCAGCAGCCTTGCTTCAGAAAGAAACACCATATATTTT.

The chain is built from TRBV4-1 and TRBJ1-2; 9 positions match TRBD1. Looked up from germline, CDR1 is MGHRA and CDR2 is YSYEKL. The junction had 4 bases not matched to a gene; V was cut back by 6 bases and J by 8 bases. This CDR3 comprises 12 residues. For the CDR3, the DNA is TGCGCCAGCAGGGGGACAGGGTACGGCTACACCTTC. It encodes CASRGTGYGYTF.

The gene calls are TRBV29-1 and TRBJ1-4; TRBD1 matches at 7 bases. Trimming cost V 1 base and J 6 bases; bases outside gene matches: 2. The CDR3 is 13 residues long. From germline, CDR1 is SQVTM and CDR2 ANQGSEA. The CDR3 sequence is CSVEVRGYEKLFF. The DNA of the CDR3 is TGCAGCGTTGAAGTCAGGGGGTATGAAAAACTGTTTTTT.

This chain joins TRBV5-1 and TRBJ2-2; 7 nucleotides line up with TRBD1. Germline V gene data show CDR1 as SGHRS and CDR2 as YFSETQ. This CDR3 has 17 amino acids. J gave up 2 bases and V 4 bases, and 11 bases lay outside the gene matches. The CDR3 sequence: CASSNWPKGANTGELFF. The CDR3 region has the DNA TGCGCCAGCAGCAATTGGCCGAAGGGGGCTAACACCGGGGAGCTGTTTTTT.

V usage is TRBV9 and J usage is TRBJ2-2; the match to TRBD2 covers 7 bases. The germline V gene encodes CDR1 SGDLS and CDR2 YYNGEE. The CDR3 runs to 22 residues. V was pared by 6 bases and J by 0 bases, with 26 bases of the junction left unmatched. In DNA form, the CDR3 reads TGTGCCAGCAAATTGATATTAGGGGAGTGGGAGGGCCCTAGATCGAACACCGGGGAGCTGTTTTTT. This translates into CASKLILGEWEGPRSNTGELFF.

This chain joins TRBV12-5 and TRBJ2-7, with a weak D call TRBD2 (6 bases). This CDR3 is built from 17 residues. Germline V gene sequence: CDR1 LGHNT, CDR2 FRNRAP. Trimming shortened V by 2 bases and J by 2 bases, and 19 bases separated the two germline ends. The CDR3 DNA is TGTGCTAGTGGTTTGAAGGTTCGAGCGGGTGAAACCTACGAGCAGTACTTC. This translates into CASGLKVRAGETYEQYF.

V is TRBV19 and J is TRBJ2-3; 12 bases fit TRBD2. Losses at the gene ends were 6 bases for V and 0 bases for J; bases not matched to a gene: 10. The CDR3 is 18 amino acids. CDR1 LNHDA and CDR2 SQIVND come from the germline V gene (reference sequence). The CDR3: CASSPRTSGRSSTDTQYF. The CDR3 coding sequence is TGTGCCAGTAGCCCTAGAACTAGCGGGAGGAGTAGCACAGATACGCAGTATTTT.